The source of this TCR beta chain is a study of blood T cell repertoires in COVID-19. V lost 4 bases and J lost 4, with 17 bases in between. The CDR3 spans 14 residues. Germline CDR1 GTSNPN, CDR2 SVGIG (reference sequence). Original analysis: Using reference gene primer amplification, nucleated cell counts were estimated. TCRdb keeps only in-frame clones here, not all; method: immunoSEQ multiplex PCR. V, J and clone size are taken as reported in that table, and D and trimming were inferred from the DNA itself. The sample includes about 400,000 clones, roughly 85% of them seen just once. The source of this sequence is a woman aged 25-40 years with active or convalescent COVID-19. The chain couples TRBV30 to TRBJ2-7, with D possibly matching TRBD2 (6 bases). Source material: peripheral blood. CDR3 sequence (DNA): TGTGCCTGGAAGGAAGGAGGGCGGGTATACGAGCAGTACTTC. Residues: CAWKEGGRVYEQYF.